This record concerns one TCR beta chain sequence. Its antigen is not yet known. This entry comes from a study of cytomegalovirus exposure and HLA in healthy donors listed by TCRdb under 2017. Broadly, across the study: An earlier analysis of roughly 630 of the donors reported about 290 Gb of sequence data and some 120 million unique TCR beta sequences from roughly 200 million T cells. A later genetic analysis used genome-wide SNP genotypes for about 65% of the 666 donors, treating that subset as a discovery cohort. High-throughput TCR immunosequencing, statistical association of individual TCRs with disease status, and machine learning were combined to predict cytomegalovirus infection status. All discovery cohort repertoires had been generated using a single sequencing platform. In the later analysis, no new phenotypic data were used to find candidate immune exposures; instead, reliance was placed on TCR beta sequences and their occurrence across donors. The genetic ancestry cluster associated with self-reported Caucasian donors included roughly four fifths of the approximately 410 genotyped donors. Alongside the repertoire data, information on donor age, sex, ethnicity and CMV serostatus was compiled. HLA typing included class I and class II loci at four-digit resolution. About 330 gigabases of sequencing data and around 88 million unique TCR sequences made up an early release that covered under 750 HLA-typed donors. Across 398 genotyped donors of the cohort, an average of roughly 250,000 unique TCR beta nucleotide sequences per donor were sequenced, and roughly 20% of those sequences were non-productive. An earlier analysis of around 580 of the donors used high-throughput TCR beta sequencing to judge whether each TCR beta V gene segment behaved as functional or pseudogenic. In addition to the first cohort of 666 subjects, a separate validation cohort of approximately 120 different subjects was used. Using immunosequencing, the study profiled T cell repertoires from roughly 650 subjects and related those repertoires to cytomegalovirus serostatus. In a later analysis, previously published TCR beta repertoires from some 640 donors were re-analyzed and high-resolution HLA genotyping was added so that TCR occurrence patterns could be studied. The study aimed to test whether cataloging public T cell receptors could reveal signatures of past pathogen exposure. Typing coverage varied by locus: roughly 620-640 donors for A, B, C, DRB1 and DQB1; approximately 560 for DQA1; about 600 for DPA1; 400 to 480 for DPB1. A handful of DR-DQ haplotypes were handled as single units for association and clustering because linkage in the cohort was strong. The paper's findings and limits, for the study overall: Several of the top co-occurrence clusters appeared to be linked to parvovirus B19, influenza, CMV and Epstein-Barr virus, according to a later analysis. Because counts were too low, under 20 rarely observed V segments, including chromosome 9 orphons, were left out of the earlier analysis of 500 to 750 of the donors. In an earlier analysis of 587 of the donors, most TCR beta V segments appeared in productive rearrangements about 90% or about 30% of the time, broadly matching IMGT annotations. The sequencing pipeline was judged likely to have produced a cluster of highly shared sequence variants as a technical artifact. In a later genetic analysis, fewer N-insertions in productive TCRs were reported among donors in an Asian-associated ancestry cluster than the approximately 670-donor mean. The cohort was sequenced for TCR beta chains only, and without alpha or paired-chain data the features that could be detected were limited. A later genetic analysis associated a missense DCLRE1C variant with V-gene and J-gene trimming of TCR beta chains, and an independent cohort replicated the association. Because HLA typing was missing for some donors at each locus, association tests included only the typed subset. Roughly uniform sequencing depth across donors was assumed in presence/absence analyses, although this assumption may not hold. According to a later analysis, most CMV-associated TCR beta chains appeared to be HLA-restricted, and the HLA associations seemed to be driven largely by CMV exposure. In a later analysis, HLA-associated TCR beta chains were found to be more clonally expanded and to have lower generation probabilities than equally common non-associated chains. Most TCR sequences were observed very rarely across donors, whereas some public TCRs were present in many individuals. When HLA alleles, especially DR and DQ, strongly co-occurred, attributing TCR associations to individual alleles was difficult. Cytomegalovirus status was reported to be diagnosed by the classifier with high specificity and sensitivity in both the original and validation cohorts. In a later analysis, TCR association rates were found to vary across HLA loci, with the most associated TCRs seen for DRB1 alleles and the fewest for HLA-C alleles. The study listed approximately 160 TCR beta chains as associated with cytomegalovirus. A further reported finding was that TCR beta sequences accurately predicted the HLA-A and HLA-B alleles for most subjects in the first cohort. The authors suggested that the approach could potentially be extended to other disease states and immunological phenotypes. The only immune exposure information available for the cohort was CMV serostatus. In vitro tests confirmed that a few of the cytomegalovirus-associated TCR beta chains recognize cytomegalovirus antigens. At a false discovery rate of 0.05, a later analysis linked 15,000 to 20,000 TCR beta sequences to specific HLA alleles. Some IMGT-functional V segments, including TRBV6-2 and TRBV6-3, could not be told apart with the 87-base-pair reads, so those segments were excluded. Correlated functional status among segregating V segments might be attributable to linkage disequilibrium, but an unknown experimental factor could not be ruled out.

In total, just over 650 healthy bone marrow donors made up the cohort. At the time of sampling, every cohort member was nominally healthy, though immune exposures that went unrecorded were likely present. The donor tested CMV seropositive and was one of the 289 seropositive cohort members. Each donor provided a peripheral blood sample, and peripheral blood mononuclear cells were used for TCR beta sequencing. The Qiagen DNeasy Blood Extraction Kit was used to extract genomic DNA from the blood cell samples. Receptor amplification or capture employed the immunoSEQ multiplex PCR assay. A mixture of 60 forward primers for TCR Vbeta segments and 13 reverse primers for TCR Jbeta segments was used in the multiplex PCR. Amplification of the CDR3 region of rearranged TCR beta genes was performed with a multiplex PCR assay on genomic DNA. On the Illumina HiSeq System, the amplified TCR beta libraries were sequenced as 87-base-pair reads. As for the original processing: A later analysis tallied 80 million to 95 million unique TCR beta chains across the 666 repertoires, and around 12 million of those chains were shared by two or more donors. A nearest-neighbor algorithm error-corrected the raw reads and collapsed the reads into unique sequences, merging closely related sequences to remove PCR and sequencing errors. Alignment of CDR3 sequences to IMGT reference sequences was used to assign V, D and J gene segments. Each retained sequence needed at least a six-nucleotide match to both a V gene segment and a J gene segment. Rearrangements were classified as productive when the CDR3 lacked stop codons and remained in frame with V and J, and all other rearrangements were classified as non-productive. CDR3 was defined according to IMGT convention as the region running from the second conserved V-encoded cysteine to the conserved J-encoded phenylalanine. Sequences without an unambiguous match to a single V gene segment were excluded from the earlier analysis of about 640 of the donors. In an earlier analysis of around 590 of the donors, a V segment was called functional when productive rearrangements were above 56.7%, and segregating when the standard deviation between donors exceeded 5%. A statistical classification framework was built to diagnose cytomegalovirus status from the catalog of TCR beta chain sequences. V and J gene assignment, in a later analysis, came from comparing TCR nucleotide sequences with IMGT/GENE-DB human TR gene sequences. The TCRdist pipeline was used in a later analysis to assign CDR3 sequences and most-parsimonious VDJ recombination scenarios. In a later analysis, each TCR beta chain was defined by its CDR3 amino acid sequence together with its V-gene family, and reads without a unique V-gene family were excluded. To address suspected cross-contamination and a sequencing artifact, a later analysis removed a few hundred highly shared, low-generation-probability nucleotide sequences. In a later analysis, a clonal expansion index for each public chain was calculated from normalized within-repertoire ranks of inferred template counts. A later analysis computed generation probabilities with a VDJ recombination model fitted to out-of-frame rearrangements, and checked the results against IGoR. In a later analysis, TCR-TCR, TCR-HLA and TCR-CMV co-occurrence was scored with hypergeometric tests, and a repertoire-size bias correction was applied to TCR pairs. A later analysis estimated false discovery rates by permuting HLA or CMV assignments 20 times. In a later analysis, co-occurring TCRs were grouped with DBSCAN, and TCRdist sequence similarity was added when clustering was performed within HLA-allele-positive subsets. Repertoires with fewer than 30,000 or more than 120,000 public chains were left out of co-occurrence clustering, as were five repertoires with anomalous nucleotide sharing. The source is immuneACCESS, and TCRdb retained only in-frame sequences with V and J called. Part of the clones is not carried over; for the studies checked, unresolved V genes explain less than half of this, and the remainder is unexplained. The D gene and trimming were derived from the DNA, and the V and J assignments and clone size from that table. The sample's clone listing holds around 58,000 clones. Around 10% of the sample comes from the top ten.

Measured from the cysteine to the phenylalanine, the CDR3 is 14 residues long. Only the CDR3 DNA is retained, 42 bases long and in frame from the first base. In the germline V gene, CDR1 corresponds to LGHNA and CDR2 to YSLEER. At the junction V is shortened by 0 bases and J by 4 bases, with 9 bases in between. The source of this sequence is a man in his fifties in good health and CMV-seropositive. The chain is assembled from TRBV4-3 and TRBJ1-2, and the D gene may be TRBD1, 6 bases matching. What was sequenced was PBMCs. The CDR3 in this case is CASSQDRTVYGYTF. The sequenced DNA: TGCGCCAGCAGCCAAGATCGGACAGTCTATGGCTACACCTTC.